These T cell receptor beta chains were read from a single sample in a study of CD8 T cells in Susac syndrome. From the immunoSEQ multiplex PCR reads, TCRdb called clonotypes with MiXCR, one entry per CDR3 protein. The sample lists more than 95,000 distinct CDR3 sequences, around 94% occurring once. The sample comprised CD8+ T cells from PBMCs. These receptors were taken from a human donor with Susac syndrome. Both conserved end residues are part of each CDR3. D genes are given only for firm matches. Clone size is given for some rows only: seen once, a few or many times, or a class if the clone is expanded.

D: .
size: .
J: TRBJ1-1
length: 13
V: TRBV27
CDR3: CASSFVENTEAFF
DNA: TGTGCCAGCAGTTTTGTGGAGAACACTGAAGCTTTCTTT

D: TRBD2
size: .
J: TRBJ2-1
length: 16
V: TRBV4-1
CDR3: CASSQSLVSGGNEQFF
DNA: TGCGCCAGCAGCCAATCGTTGGTGTCGGGAGGCAATGAGCAGTTCTTC

D: .
size: .
J: TRBJ2-7
length: 13
V: TRBV10-2
CDR3: CATWTAAEREQYF
DNA: TGCGCCACCTGGACTGCTGCTGAGAGGGAGCAGTACTTC

D: TRBD1
size: .
J: TRBJ1-4
length: 15
V: TRBV25-1
CDR3: CASGSGEGAGEKLFF
DNA: TGTGCCAGCGGCTCTGGGGAGGGGGCGGGTGAAAAACTGTTTTTT

D: .
size: .
J: TRBJ1-5
length: 16
V: TRBV3-1
CDR3: CASSQDSGFGNQPQHF
DNA: TGTGCCAGCAGCCAAGACTCGGGGTTCGGCAATCAGCCCCAGCATTTT

D: .
size: .
J: TRBJ2-3
length: 16
V: TRBV5-1
CDR3: CASSLPPRLSTDTQYF
DNA: TGCGCCAGCAGCTTGCCACCCAGGCTGAGCACAGATACGCAGTATTTT

D: .
size: .
J: TRBJ2-6
length: 17
V: TRBV4-3
CDR3: CASSQGDSGSGANVLTF
DNA: TGCGCCAGCAGCCAAGGCGACTCTGGCTCTGGGGCCAACGTCCTGACTTTC

D: .
size: .
J: TRBJ2-1
length: 14
V: TRBV2
CDR3: CASSAGAGENEQFF
DNA: TGTGCCAGCAGTGCTGGGGCAGGGGAGAATGAGCAGTTCTTC

D: .
size: .
J: TRBJ2-5
length: 15
V: TRBV4-3
CDR3: CASSQGTGWEETQYF
DNA: TGCGCCAGCAGCCAGGGTACAGGGTGGGAAGAGACCCAGTACTTC

D: .
size: .
J: TRBJ2-7
length: 16
V: TRBV5-6
CDR3: CASSSRYRDIGDEQYF
DNA: TGTGCCAGCAGTTCCCGGTATAGGGATATCGGAGACGAGCAGTACTTC

D: TRBD2
size: .
J: TRBJ2-1
length: 17
V: TRBV12-3/TRBV12-4
CDR3: CASSSGTSGESYNEQFF
DNA: TGTGCCAGCAGTTCTGGGACTAGCGGGGAATCCTACAATGAGCAGTTCTTC

D: .
size: few
J: TRBJ2-5
length: 14
V: TRBV7-2
CDR3: CASSLVGGQETQYF
DNA: TGTGCCAGCAGCTTAGTTGGCGGACAAGAGACCCAGTACTTC

D: TRBD1
size: .
J: TRBJ1-1
length: 15
V: TRBV30
CDR3: CAWSLDRGRDTEAFF
DNA: TGTGCCTGGAGTCTCGACAGGGGTCGGGACACTGAAGCTTTCTTT

D: TRBD2
size: .
J: TRBJ2-1
length: 14
V: TRBV11-2
CDR3: CASSLVRGGSEQFF
DNA: TGTGCCAGCAGCTTAGTCCGGGGGGGCTCTGAGCAGTTCTTC

D: .
size: once
J: TRBJ1-1
length: 14
V: TRBV6-5
CDR3: CASSLVQGSTEAFF
DNA: TGTGCCAGCAGCCTCGTCCAGGGAAGCACTGAAGCTTTCTTT

D: .
size: .
J: TRBJ2-7
length: 15
V: TRBV20-1
CDR3: CSARTRSPDPYEQYF
DNA: TGCAGTGCTAGAACCAGGTCCCCCGACCCCTACGAGCAGTACTTC

D: .
size: .
J: TRBJ2-3
length: 16
V: TRBV18
CDR3: CASSGGVAASTDTQYF
DNA: TGTGCCAGCTCCGGCGGGGTAGCGGCTAGCACAGATACGCAGTATTTT

D: .
size: .
J: TRBJ2-6
length: 17
V: TRBV12-3/TRBV12-4
CDR3: CASTQDSSDSGANVLTF
DNA: TGTGCCAGCACTCAGGACAGTTCTGACTCTGGGGCCAACGTCCTGACTTTC

D: .
size: .
J: TRBJ2-2
length: 13
V: TRBV11-2
CDR3: CASSLTRSGELFF
DNA: TGTGCCAGCAGCCTTACCCGTAGTGGGGAGCTGTTTTTT

D: .
size: .
J: TRBJ1-2
length: 15
V: TRBV12-5
CDR3: CASGLVTEDLYGYTF
DNA: TGTGCTAGTGGTTTGGTAACAGAGGACCTCTATGGCTACACCTTC

D: TRBD2
size: .
J: TRBJ2-5
length: 16
V: TRBV12-3/TRBV12-4
CDR3: CASSHTSGRTQETQYF
DNA: TGTGCCAGCAGCCATACTAGCGGGAGAACGCAAGAGACCCAGTACTTC